This TCR beta chain emerged from a study of cytomegalovirus exposure and HLA in healthy donors. Study-level background: The approximately 100 million unique TCR beta sequences, from approximately 170 million T cells, were found by an earlier analysis.

General study points: Information on immune exposure was restricted to one variable (CMV serostatus).

PCR primers comprised 60 Vbeta and 13 Jbeta primers. Data came from immunoSEQ multiplex PCR; TCRdb stores just in-frame clones and leaves some out. The sample carries approximately 91,000 clones, more than 75% recorded once. This clone has just a few counts. The antigen is undetermined. The receptor comes from a man between 25 and 39 years old in good health and CMV-seropositive. Material for sequencing was PBMCs.

The CDR3 protein is CASSSNRGHGELFF. The CDR3 nucleotides read TGTGCCAGCAGCTCAAACAGGGGGCACGGGGAGCTGTTTTTT. This chain links TRBV11-2 with TRBJ2-2; 9 positions match TRBD1. The CDR3 runs 14 residues. Germline lookup yields CDR1 SGHAT and CDR2 FQNNGV. Germline trimming cut 4 bases from V and 7 bases from J; bases unmatched to any gene: 4.